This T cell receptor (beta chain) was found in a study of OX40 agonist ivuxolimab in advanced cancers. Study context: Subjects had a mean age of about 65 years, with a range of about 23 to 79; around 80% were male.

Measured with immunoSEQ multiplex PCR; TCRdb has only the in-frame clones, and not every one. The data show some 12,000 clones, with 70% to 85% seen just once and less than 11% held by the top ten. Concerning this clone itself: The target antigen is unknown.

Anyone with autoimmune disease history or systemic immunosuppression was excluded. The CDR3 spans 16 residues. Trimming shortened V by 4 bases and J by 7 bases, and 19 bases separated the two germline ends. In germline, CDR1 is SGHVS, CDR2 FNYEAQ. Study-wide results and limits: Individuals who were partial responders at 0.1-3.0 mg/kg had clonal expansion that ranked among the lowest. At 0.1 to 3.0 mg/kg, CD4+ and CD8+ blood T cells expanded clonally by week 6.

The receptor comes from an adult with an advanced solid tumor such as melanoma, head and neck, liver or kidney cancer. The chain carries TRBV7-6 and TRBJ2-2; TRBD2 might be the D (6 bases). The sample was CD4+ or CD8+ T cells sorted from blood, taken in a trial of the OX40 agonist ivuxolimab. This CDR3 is CASSWAGSNADGELFF. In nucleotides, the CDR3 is TGTGCCAGCAGCTGGGCGGGGAGCAATGCGGACGGGGAGCTGTTTTTT.